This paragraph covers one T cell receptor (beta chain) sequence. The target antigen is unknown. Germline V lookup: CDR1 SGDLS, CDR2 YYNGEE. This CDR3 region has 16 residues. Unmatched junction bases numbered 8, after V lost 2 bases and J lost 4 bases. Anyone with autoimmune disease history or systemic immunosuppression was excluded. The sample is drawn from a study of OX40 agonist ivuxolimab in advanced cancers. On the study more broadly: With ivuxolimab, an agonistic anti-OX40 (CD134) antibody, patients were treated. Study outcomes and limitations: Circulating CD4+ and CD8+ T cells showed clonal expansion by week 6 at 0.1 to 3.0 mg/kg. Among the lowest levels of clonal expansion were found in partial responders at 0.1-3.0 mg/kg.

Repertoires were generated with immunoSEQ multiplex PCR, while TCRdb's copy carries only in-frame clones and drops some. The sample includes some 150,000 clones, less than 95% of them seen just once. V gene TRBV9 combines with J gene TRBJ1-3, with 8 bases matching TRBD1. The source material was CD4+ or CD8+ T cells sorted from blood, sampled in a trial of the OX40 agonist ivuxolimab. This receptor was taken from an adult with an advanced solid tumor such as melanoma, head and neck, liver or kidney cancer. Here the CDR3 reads CASSVGGQGTGNTIYF. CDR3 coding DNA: TGTGCCAGCAGCGTGGGTGGACAGGGAACAGGAAACACCATATATTTT. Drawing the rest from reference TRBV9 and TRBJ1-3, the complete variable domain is DSGVTQTPKHLITATGQRVTLRCSPRSGDLSVYWYQQSLDQGLQFLIQYYNGEERAKGNILERFSAQQFPDLHSELNLSSLELGDSALYFCASSVGGQGTGNTIYFGEGSWLTVV.